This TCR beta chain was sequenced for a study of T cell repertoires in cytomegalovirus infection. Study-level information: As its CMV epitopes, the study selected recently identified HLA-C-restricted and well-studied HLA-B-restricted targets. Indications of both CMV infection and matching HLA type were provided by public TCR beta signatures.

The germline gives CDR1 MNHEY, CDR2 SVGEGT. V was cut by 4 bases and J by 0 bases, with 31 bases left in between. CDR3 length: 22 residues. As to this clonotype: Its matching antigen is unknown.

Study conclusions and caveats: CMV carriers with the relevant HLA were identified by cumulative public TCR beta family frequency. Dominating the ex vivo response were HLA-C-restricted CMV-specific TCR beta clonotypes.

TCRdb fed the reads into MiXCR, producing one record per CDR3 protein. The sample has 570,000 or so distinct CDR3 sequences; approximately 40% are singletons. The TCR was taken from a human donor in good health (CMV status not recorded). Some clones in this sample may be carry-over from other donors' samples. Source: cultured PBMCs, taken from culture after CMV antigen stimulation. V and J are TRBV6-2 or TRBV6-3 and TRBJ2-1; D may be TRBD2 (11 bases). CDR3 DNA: TGTGCCAGCAGTTTCGACAGGGGGCTACTAGCGGGGGCCTTGAGCTCCTACAATGAGCAGTTCTTC. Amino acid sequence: CASSFDRGLLAGALSSYNEQFF.